A single T cell receptor (beta chain) is shown here with its context. Per the authors' pipeline: The assay estimated nucleated cells by amplifying reference gene primers. The method was immunoSEQ multiplex PCR; TCRdb's version includes in-frame clones alone and lacks a portion of them. From that table come the V and J calls and clone size; the DNA was used to work out D and trimming. The sample lists about 29,000 clones, about 80% occurring once. The junction had 7 bases not matched to a gene; V was cut back by 6 bases and J by 11 bases. This CDR3 has 12 amino acids. Per germline, CDR1 SGHDN and CDR2 FVKESK. The data derive from a study of blood T cell repertoires in COVID-19. In the study overall: COVID-19 samples from acute and convalescent phases originated in the United States, Italy and Spain. Nucleic acid was either cDNA or gDNA, and it came from T cells, B-cell-depleted T cells, or PBMCs.

The sample was peripheral blood. This TCR was recovered from a woman in her 70s with acute or convalescent COVID-19. V and J are TRBV14 and TRBJ2-3; TRBD1 agrees at 8 bases. The CDR3 DNA reads as TGTGCCAGCAGTCAGACAGGGGTTATGCAGTATTTT. Protein sequence: CASSQTGVMQYF.